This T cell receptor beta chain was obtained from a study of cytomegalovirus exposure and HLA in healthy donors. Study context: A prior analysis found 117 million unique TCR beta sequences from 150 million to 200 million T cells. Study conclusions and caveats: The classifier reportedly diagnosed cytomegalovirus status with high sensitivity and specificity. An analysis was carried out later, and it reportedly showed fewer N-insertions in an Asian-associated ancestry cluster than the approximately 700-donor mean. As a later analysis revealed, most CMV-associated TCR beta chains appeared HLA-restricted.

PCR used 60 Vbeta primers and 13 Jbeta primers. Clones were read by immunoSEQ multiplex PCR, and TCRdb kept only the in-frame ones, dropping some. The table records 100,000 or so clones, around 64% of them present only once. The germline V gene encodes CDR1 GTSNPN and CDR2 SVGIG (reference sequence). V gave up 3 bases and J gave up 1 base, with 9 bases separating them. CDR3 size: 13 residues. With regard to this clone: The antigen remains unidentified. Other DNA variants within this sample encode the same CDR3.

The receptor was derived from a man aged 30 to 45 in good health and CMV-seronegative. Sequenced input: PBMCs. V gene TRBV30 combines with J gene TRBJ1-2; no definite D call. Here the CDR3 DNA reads TGTGCCTGGAGCCCGGGGATTAACTATGGCTACACCTTC. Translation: CAWSPGINYGYTF.